These 9 T cell receptor beta chains originate from one sample sequenced in a study of shared clonotypes between healthy human individuals. Using immunoSEQ multiplex PCR, the repertoire was profiled, and TCRdb retains in-frame clones only, with some absent. Of around 500,000 clones in the sample, less than 80% were seen once. Sequences were obtained from PBMCs. The receptors stem from a woman in her forties in good health. Some clones in this sample may be carry-over from other donors' samples.

This sequence joins TRBV11-2 and TRBJ2-5; 12 bases line up with TRBD2. This CDR3 contains 16 residues. V shed 4 bases and J 4 bases; nucleotides not matched to a gene: 7. CDR1 is SGHAT and CDR2 is FQNNGV in the germline V gene. The CDR3: CASSSYWTSGIETQYF. DNA of the CDR3: TGTGCCAGCAGCTCCTACTGGACTAGCGGGATAGAGACCCAGTACTTC.

The chain recombines TRBV27 with TRBJ2-1; 11 nucleotides match TRBD1. This CDR3 contains 20 residues. The trim removed 3 bases at V and 3 bases at J, leaving 16 bases unmatched. Germline V gene lookup returns CDR1 MNHEY and CDR2 SMNVEV (reference sequence). CDR3 sequence reads: CASSLSLGQGAPSGYNEQFF. CDR3 sequence (DNA): TGTGCCAGCAGTTTGTCGTTAGGACAGGGGGCCCCGTCGGGCTACAATGAGCAGTTCTTC.

The chain couples TRBV2 to TRBJ2-1; D remains unclear. The ends were cut back, 11 bases at V and 7 bases at J, with 9 bases in the middle. The CDR3 is 10 amino acids. CDR1 and CDR2 (germline): SNHLY, FYNNEI. CDR3 amino acids: CASAWNEQFF. The CDR3 coding sequence is TGTGCCTCAGCGTGGAATGAGCAGTTCTTC.

The chain is built from TRBV5-1 and TRBJ2-5; D possibly corresponds to TRBD2 (6 bases). The V end was cut by 7 bases, the J end by 4 bases, with 17 bases between. This CDR3 comprises 14 residues. Germline assignment: CDR1 SGHRS and CDR2 YFSETQ. The CDR3 DNA reads TGCGCCAGCGGATTTAATGGAGCGGGAGAGACCCAGTACTTC. Its protein is CASGFNGAGETQYF.

V gene TRBV30 combines with J gene TRBJ2-5; TRBD1 agrees at 8 bases. V was clipped by 2 bases and J by 0 bases; unmatched bases: 11. From germline, CDR1 is GTSNPN and CDR2 SVGIG (reference sequence). This CDR3 contains 17 residues. CDR3 in DNA: TGTGCCTGGAGTAGGAGAGGGACAGGCGCGTACCAAGAGACCCAGTACTTC. It is translated as CAWSRRGTGAYQETQYF.

CDR3 nucleotide sequence: TGTGCCAGCAGCGCAGCCGGGACAGGGGTAGAGACCCAGTACTTC. Translation gives CASSAAGTGVETQYF. The chain employs TRBV7-2 and TRBJ2-5; 10 bases agree with TRBD1. Germline-derived CDR1 and CDR2 are SGHTA and FQGNSA. The CDR3 is 15 residues long. J gave up 4 bases and V 5 bases, and 7 bases lay outside the gene matches.

The chain carries TRBV10-3 and TRBJ2-1; 8 nucleotides line up with TRBD2. The CDR3 contains 13 residues. The V segment lost 3 bases and the J segment 9 bases; nucleotides outside the gene matches: 4. The germline CDR1 and CDR2 sequences are ENHRY and SYGVKD. In DNA form, the CDR3 reads TGTGCCATCAGTGATCCGGGAGGGGTTGAGCAGTTCTTC. Translation: CAISDPGGVEQFF.

Only a few counts were recorded for this clone. The chain carries TRBV6-1 and TRBJ1-5, with D unclear. The CDR3 length is 13 residues. Trimming cost V 1 base and J 5 bases, with 6 bases left between them. Germline CDR1 MNHNS, CDR2 SASEGT. Here the CDR3 DNA reads TGTGCCAGCAGTGAAGTCTCTTATCAGCCCCAGCATTTT. Its translation is CASSEVSYQPQHF.

This rearrangement joins TRBV5-1 to TRBJ2-7; 11 bases are a match to TRBD2. CDR1 SGHRS and CDR2 YFSETQ come from the germline V gene. The V segment lost 0 bases and the J segment 5 bases; nucleotides outside the gene matches: 13. CDR3 length: 18 residues. The CDR3 reads CASSLGRLAGGTGDEQYF. The CDR3 bases are TGCGCCAGCAGCTTGGGTCGCCTAGCGGGAGGCACCGGGGACGAGCAGTACTTC.